The entry below gives a single TCR beta chain sequence along with its context. Its antigen is not identified. This record comes from a study of OX40 agonist ivuxolimab in advanced cancers. As for the study in general: Patients in the trial were receiving intravenous ivuxolimab every 2 weeks, at doses of 0.01 to 10 mg/kg.

Findings and limits, study-wide: The authors also found low normalized T-cell clonal expansion in some nonresponders. The CD4+ and CD8+ T cells in the blood had expanded clonally by week 6 at 0.1 to 3.0 mg/kg.

The CDR3 has 14 residues. CDR1 and CDR2 from the germline V gene are MNHEY and SMNVEV (reference sequence). The trim removed 6 bases at V and 2 bases at J, leaving 3 bases unmatched. Here immunoSEQ multiplex PCR was the method, and the copy in TCRdb shows in-frame clones only, minus some. Among 53,000 or so clones listed, around 84% were seen once. The source is an adult with an advanced solid tumor such as melanoma, head and neck, liver or kidney cancer. The J gene is TRBJ2-7, the V gene TRBV27; 11 bases are shared with TRBD1. This material consisted of CD4+ or CD8+ T cells sorted from blood, taken in a trial of the OX40 agonist ivuxolimab. The CDR3 region is CASRRDRGTYEQYF. The CDR3 DNA sequence: TGTGCCAGCAGGCGGGACAGGGGGACCTACGAGCAGTACTTC.